This T cell receptor beta chain was obtained from a study of blood T cell repertoires in COVID-19. Across the whole study: The study drew acute and convalescent COVID-19 samples from the United States, Italy and Spain.

Using immunoSEQ multiplex PCR, the repertoire was profiled, and TCRdb retains in-frame clones only, with some absent. Here the sample spans approximately 120,000 clones, 70% to 75% being singletons. The germline V gene encodes CDR1 MDHEN and CDR2 SYDVKM. The V and J ends lost 6 bases and 12 bases, in that order; junction bases with no gene match: 7. The CDR3 is 12 residues long. This clonotype originated in an elderly man with COVID-19, enrolled during active disease. Sequencing was carried out using peripheral blood. J is TRBJ2-1 and V is TRBV28, with 8 bases aligning to TRBD2. CDR3 DNA: TGTGCCAGCAGCGGGCCTGCGGGGGGGCAGTTCTTC. It encodes CASSGPAGGQFF.